This T cell receptor (beta chain) is from a study of shared clonotypes between healthy human individuals (dated by TCRdb to 2018 to 2021). General notes on the study: A couple of women and a few men aged 18 to 49 years were included in the cohort. Per donor, three plates each were used for CD4 naive and CD4 memory, two for CD8 naive, and one for CD8 memory. To estimate repertoire size and how much clonotypes are shared between individuals, the study performed deep sequencing of blood TCR repertoires from a few healthy adults. To increase sequencing depth and limit assay-specific biases, TCR repertoire library preparation and sequencing were carried out by different laboratories using diverse techniques. Per donor, leukapheresis produced somewhere between about 0.94 and 9.5 billion PBMCs.

Using the deep immunoSEQ assay, TCR CDR3 regions were amplified from genomic DNA by multiplex PCR. Extracted genomic DNA from each cell subset was distributed evenly across all wells of several immunoSEQ 96-well plates, and each plate was treated as a replicate. For sorted subsets, about 210 ng of genomic DNA, equivalent to around 29,000 T cell genomes, went into each replicate PCR. The purified libraries were quantified using a Qubit 3.0 fluorometer, sized with a Bioanalyzer 2100, and then quantified again using the KAPA Library Quantification kit. A separate single-read 150-cycle Illumina NextSeq 550 flow cell was used to sequence each immunoSEQ 96-well plate. In the authors' own workflow: The immunoSEQ output contained only junctional sequences without quality scores, so filtering could not match that applied to full-length reads. Sequences were annotated with PyIR, a Python wrapper for IgBLAST v1.9, using IMGT germline references to assign V/J genes and CDR3. Reads were removed for weak V/J assignments (E-value above 1e-6), missing CDR3, stop codons, out-of-frame junctions, or ambiguous translated residues. V3J clonotypes were defined as sequences sharing an identical inferred V gene, J gene, and CDR3 amino acid sequence. The percentage overlap between two repertoires was calculated by dividing the number of shared unique clonotypes by the size of the smaller repertoire. Three approaches were used to assess repertoire richness: RTK rarefaction, the Chao1 estimator, and Recon v2.1 estimates of unobserved clonotypes. Generation probabilities were computed with OLGA for all TCRbeta clonotypes obtained by the gDNA method from several donors. This immuneACCESS table, as held by TCRdb, lists in-frame sequences with V and J called but not all clones. Of the missing ones, under half trace to an unresolved V gene in checked studies; the others have no known cause. Clonal size and the V and J genes are those of that table, whereas D and trimming came from the DNA. The sample table holds roughly 720,000 clones, of which 90% were seen once. The ten largest clones represent more than 30% of the sample.

Trimmed from V: 5 bases; trimmed from J: 7 bases; junction bases lacking a gene match: 4. Based on the germline V gene, the CDR1 and CDR2 sequences are MNHNS and SASEGT. From the cysteine through the phenylalanine, the CDR3 covers 14 amino acids. Only the CDR3 portion is preserved as DNA: 42 bases, with reading frame beginning at the first base. Results and caveats for the whole study, not just this receptor: Compared with non-shared clonotypes, the clonotypes found in all four sorted-subset donors had higher generation probabilities. Sampling was limited to blood, and TCR repertoires in tissue likely differ from TCR repertoires in blood. Rarefaction of sorted-subset datasets indicated incomplete sequencing despite the large sequencing depth. Larger estimated clonotype richness was generally found for naive subsets than for memory subsets. Pairwise subsampling indicated that sequencing depth was expected to affect the degree of clonotype sharing among donors. The genetic and exposure-history diversity represented was limited by the small number of donors. When a handful of donors were compared, the shared fraction of clonotypes was about 5.2% for naive CD4, around 3.5% for naive CD8, 2.3% for memory CD4, and 0.4% for memory CD8.

This clone was recorded only once. The specificity of this receptor is unknown. Within one base of it there is no much larger clone, and no base qualities were kept. Healthy HIV-negative adults with no recently reported acute infections or vaccinations were included as donors. Every donor was a Caucasian adult living in Nashville, Tennessee, USA. CD8 memory samples combined magnetically selected CD45RO+ cells with CCR7-negative CD45RA+ effector memory (TemRA) cells. Blood was collected by leukapheresis, and PBMCs were isolated by Ficoll-Histopaque density gradient centrifugation and then cryopreserved in liquid nitrogen vapor phase. Purity and quantity of every magnetically sorted T cell population were checked by analytical flow cytometry. From each sorted fraction, genomic DNA was isolated and quantified by UV absorbance on a Nanodrop 2000c.

Sequencing was carried out using memory CD8+ T cells from PBMCs. This specimen's cell subset or site label, per the study, means: CD45RO+ cells pooled with CCR7-negative TemRA cells. This chain is built from TRBV6-1 and TRBJ2-1, and 11 junction bases match TRBD2. The TCR was taken from a man between 18 and 29 years old in good health. Some clones in this sample may be carry-over from other donors' samples. The CDR3: CASSTSGRANEQFF. The DNA sequence is given as TGTGCCAGCAGTACTAGCGGGAGAGCTAATGAGCAGTTCTTC.